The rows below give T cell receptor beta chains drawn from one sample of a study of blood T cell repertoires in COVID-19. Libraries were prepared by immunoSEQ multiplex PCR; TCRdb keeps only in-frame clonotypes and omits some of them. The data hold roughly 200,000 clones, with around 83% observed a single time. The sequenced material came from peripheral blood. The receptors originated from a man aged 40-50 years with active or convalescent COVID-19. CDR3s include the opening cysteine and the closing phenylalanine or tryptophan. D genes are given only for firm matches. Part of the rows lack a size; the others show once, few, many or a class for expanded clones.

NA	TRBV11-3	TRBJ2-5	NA	CASSLDLGSQETQYF	TGTGCCAGCAGCTTAGATCTGGGCAGCCAAGAGACCCAGTACTTC
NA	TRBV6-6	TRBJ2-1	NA	CASSYPGTPTGNEQFF	TGTGCCAGCAGTTACCCCGGGACACCCACGGGGAATGAGCAGTTCTTC
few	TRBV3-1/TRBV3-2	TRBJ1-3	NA	CASSPTQGVGNTIYF	TGTGCCAGCAGCCCTACACAGGGTGTGGGAAACACCATATATTTT
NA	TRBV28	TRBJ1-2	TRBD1	CASSSGQGAGYTF	TGTGCCAGCAGTTCCGGACAGGGGGCTGGCTACACCTTC
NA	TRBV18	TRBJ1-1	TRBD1	CASSPDRGTEAFF	TGTGCCAGCTCACCGGACAGGGGAACTGAAGCTTTCTTT
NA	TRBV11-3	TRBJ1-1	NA	CASSLTLNTEAFF	TGTGCCAGCAGCTTGACATTGAACACTGAAGCTTTCTTT
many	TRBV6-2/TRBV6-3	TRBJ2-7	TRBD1	CASSYFFQGVREQYF	TGTGCCAGCAGTTACTTCTTCCAGGGGGTTCGCGAGCAGTACTTC
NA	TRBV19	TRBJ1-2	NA	CASSKTRNYGYTF	TGTGCCAGTAGTAAGACACGAAACTATGGCTACACCTTC
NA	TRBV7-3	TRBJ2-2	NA	CASSPTPRGGAAGELFF	TGTGCCAGCAGCCCCACCCCAAGGGGCGGGGCGGCGGGGGAGCTGTTTTTT
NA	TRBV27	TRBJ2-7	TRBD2	CASSLGLADSYEQYF	TGTGCCAGCAGTTTAGGCCTAGCGGACTCCTACGAGCAGTACTTC
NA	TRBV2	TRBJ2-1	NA	CASSYREGNEQFF	TGTGCCAGCAGTTACAGGGAAGGCAATGAGCAGTTCTTC
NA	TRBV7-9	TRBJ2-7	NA	CASSLQGFGAYEQYF	TGTGCCAGCAGCTTACAGGGGTTTGGGGCCTACGAGCAGTACTTC
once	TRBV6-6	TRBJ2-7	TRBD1	CASSYPGQSKEQYF	TGTGCCAGCAGTTACCCGGGACAGTCCAAGGAGCAGTACTTC
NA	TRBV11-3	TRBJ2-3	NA	CASTGQTSTDTQYF	TGTGCCAGCACGGGACAAACCTCCACAGATACGCAGTATTTT
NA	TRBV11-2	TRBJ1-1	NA	CASSHAQSMNTEAFF	TGTGCCAGCAGCCACGCACAGAGCATGAACACTGAAGCTTTCTTT
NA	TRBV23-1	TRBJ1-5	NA	CASSQPPRGSNQPQHF	TGCGCCAGCAGTCAGCCCCCCAGGGGAAGCAATCAGCCCCAGCATTTT
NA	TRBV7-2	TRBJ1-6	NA	CASSPTAGYNSPLHF	TGTGCCAGCAGTCCTACTGCCGGCTATAATTCACCCCTCCACTTT
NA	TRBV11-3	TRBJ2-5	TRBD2	CTSSSTSGRVRGWRETQYF	TGTACCAGCAGCTCTACTAGCGGGAGGGTCCGGGGTTGGAGAGAGACCCAGTACTTC
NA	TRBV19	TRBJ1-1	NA	CASISAGATEAFF	TGTGCCAGTATTAGCGCAGGGGCCACTGAAGCTTTCTTT
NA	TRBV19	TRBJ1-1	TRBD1	CASSIDRTGITTEAFF	TGTGCCAGTAGTATAGACCGGACAGGGATCACCACTGAAGCTTTCTTT
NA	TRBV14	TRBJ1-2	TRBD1	CASSQGDRGTYGYTF	TGTGCCAGCAGCCAAGGCGACAGGGGAACCTATGGCTACACCTTC
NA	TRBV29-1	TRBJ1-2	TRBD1	CSVFRGQGAGDGYTF	TGCAGCGTTTTCCGGGGACAGGGGGCGGGAGATGGCTACACCTTC